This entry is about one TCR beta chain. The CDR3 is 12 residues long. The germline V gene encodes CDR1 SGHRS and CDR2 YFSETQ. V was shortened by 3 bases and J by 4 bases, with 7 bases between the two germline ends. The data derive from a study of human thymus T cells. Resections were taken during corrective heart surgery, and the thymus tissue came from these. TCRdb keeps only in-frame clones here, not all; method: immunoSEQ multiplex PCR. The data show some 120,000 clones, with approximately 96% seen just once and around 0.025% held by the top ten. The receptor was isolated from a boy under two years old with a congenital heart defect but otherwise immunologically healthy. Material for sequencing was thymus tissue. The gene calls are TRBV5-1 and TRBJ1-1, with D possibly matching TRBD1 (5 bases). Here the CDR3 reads CASSSQATEAFF. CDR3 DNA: TGCGCCAGCAGCTCACAGGCCACTGAAGCTTTCTTT.